This T cell receptor (beta chain) came from a study of cytomegalovirus exposure and HLA in healthy donors. V lost 5 bases to trimming and J lost 3 bases, with 11 bases between them. The CDR3 contains 13 residues. Germline CDR1 and CDR2: SGHTA and FQGNSA. Clones were sequenced by immunoSEQ multiplex PCR, and TCRdb holds only the in-frame ones, with some missing. In the table there are under 400,000 clones, 70% to 90% of which are singletons. This chain uses TRBV7-2 with TRBJ2-7; a possible D gene is TRBD1 (5 bases). This TCR was recovered from a woman under 30 in good health and CMV-seronegative. The sample consisted of PBMCs. CDR3 nucleotides: TGTGCCAGCAGCCCCGGACACCTCTACGAGCAGTACTTC. This translates into CASSPGHLYEQYF.